The 8 T cell receptor beta chains below come from one sample, sequenced in a study of beta chain features in type 1 diabetes. The isolated RNA, all of it, was reverse transcribed, so expressed TCRB transcripts were what got sequenced. TCRdb's copy holds only in-frame clones and misses some; the assay was immunoSEQ multiplex PCR. The sample consists of about 620,000 clones, 15% to 19% of them appearing once. Sequencing was carried out using naive CD4+ T cells from blood. These receptors were obtained from a man aged 18 to 29 in good health.

This chain connects TRBV14 to TRBJ1-1; D gene ambiguous. Trimming took 4 bases from V and 1 from J, leaving 16 bases between them. Germline lookup yields CDR1 SGHDN and CDR2 FVKESK. The CDR3 runs 16 residues. The CDR3 region is CASSPRLAPPNTEAFF. The CDR3 DNA is TGTGCCAGCAGCCCCCGATTAGCGCCGCCGAACACTGAAGCTTTCTTT.

V usage is TRBV9 and J usage is TRBJ2-2; TRBD2 aligns across 7 bases. Germline V gives CDR1 SGDLS, CDR2 YYNGEE. The length of the CDR3 is 18 residues. The trim removed 1 base at V and 5 bases at J, leaving 14 bases unmatched. CDR3: CASSVRGGGSGTTGELFF. CDR3 coding DNA: TGTGCCAGCAGCGTACGAGGCGGCGGGAGCGGAACGACCGGGGAGCTGTTTTTT.

This chain joins TRBV18 and TRBJ2-4, with D unclear. This CDR3 has 15 amino acids. Germline V gives CDR1 KGHSH, CDR2 LQKENI. V dropped 6 bases and J dropped 0 bases, with 12 bases sitting between them. CDR3 sequence (DNA): TGTGCCAGCTCTCTCGGACCGTTAGCCAAAAACATTCAGTACTTC. It codes for CASSLGPLAKNIQYF.

This CDR3 is CASSFALWETDTQYF. CDR3 coding DNA: TGTGCCAGCAGCTTCGCCCTTTGGGAAACAGATACGCAGTATTTT. V is TRBV7-2 and J is TRBJ2-3; D remains ambiguous. V was clipped by 3 bases and J by 3 bases, with 13 bases between them. The CDR3 sequence is 15 residues long. Looked up from germline, CDR1 is SGHTA and CDR2 is FQGNSA.

This clone was counted a few times. The chain links TRBV27 to TRBJ2-7; D unclear. Trimming removed 3 bases from V and 2 bases from J, with 11 bases in between. Germline V lookup: CDR1 MNHEY, CDR2 SMNVEV (reference sequence). The CDR3 covers 14 residues. CDR3 nucleotide sequence: TGTGCCAGCAGTTTGGTTCAGCCTCCCTACGAGCAGTACTTC. Its protein product is CASSLVQPPYEQYF.

This clone was found a few times. This chain connects TRBV7-3 to TRBJ2-1, with D unresolved. The V gene's germline CDR1 is SGHTA and CDR2 FQGTGA. The CDR3 spans 13 residues. Trimming cost V 2 bases and J 6 bases, with 8 bases left between them. The CDR3 coding sequence is TGTGCCAGCAGCTTAGAAAACGGCAATGAGCAGTTCTTC. Protein sequence: CASSLENGNEQFF.

V usage is TRBV10-3 and J usage is TRBJ1-2; TRBD1 matches at 8 bases. Looked up from germline, CDR1 is ENHRY and CDR2 is SYGVKD. The CDR3 covers 15 residues. Trimming at V came to 7 bases and at J to 4 bases, leaving 11 bases not matched to a gene. CDR3 sequence reads: CAINTRTGSGYGYTF. The CDR3 nucleotides read TGTGCCATCAACACCAGGACAGGGTCAGGCTATGGCTACACCTTC.

There are a few counts of this clone. This chain's CDR3 is CASSRQRTSGGRSTDTQYF. The CDR3 nucleotides are TGCGCCAGCAGCCGACAACGGACTAGCGGGGGACGGAGCACAGATACGCAGTATTTT. The rearrangement links TRBV4-1 to TRBJ2-3; 13 nucleotides line up with TRBD2. Germline V gives CDR1 MGHRA, CDR2 YSYEKL. J was trimmed by 0 bases and V by 4 bases; bases with no gene match: 10. The CDR3 runs to 19 residues.